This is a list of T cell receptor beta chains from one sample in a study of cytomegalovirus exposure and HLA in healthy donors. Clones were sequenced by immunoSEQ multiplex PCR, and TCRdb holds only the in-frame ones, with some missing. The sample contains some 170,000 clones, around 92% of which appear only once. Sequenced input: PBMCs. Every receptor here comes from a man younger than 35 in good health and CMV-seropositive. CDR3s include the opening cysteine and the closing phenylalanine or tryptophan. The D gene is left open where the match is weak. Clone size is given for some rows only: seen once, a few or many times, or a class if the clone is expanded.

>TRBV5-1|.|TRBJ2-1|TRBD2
CASSLETSGADSTFF
TGCGCCAGCAGCTTGGAGACTAGCGGGGCCGACAGCACGTTCTTC
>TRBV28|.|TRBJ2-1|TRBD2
CASEPLSGRAHEQFF
TGTGCCAGCGAACCCCTTAGCGGGAGGGCCCATGAGCAGTTCTTC
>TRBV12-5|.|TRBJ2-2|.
CASAGNTGELFF
TGTGCTAGTGCAGGGAACACCGGGGAGCTGTTTTTT
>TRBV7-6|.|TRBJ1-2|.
CASSLDPLAGLGYTF
TGTGCCAGCAGCTTAGACCCCCTCGCAGGGTTGGGCTACACCTTC
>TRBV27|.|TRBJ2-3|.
CASTQDGSGADTQYF
TGTGCCAGCACTCAAGACGGGTCAGGGGCAGATACGCAGTATTTT
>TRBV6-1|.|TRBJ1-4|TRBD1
CASRTGGRDEKLFF
TGTGCCAGCCGGACAGGGGGCCGGGATGAAAAACTGTTTTTT
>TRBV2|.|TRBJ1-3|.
CASAGSGSSGNTIYF
TGTGCCAGCGCGGGAAGTGGTAGCTCTGGAAACACCATATATTTT
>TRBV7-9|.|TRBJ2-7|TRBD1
CASSWTGSYEQYF
TGTGCCAGCAGCTGGACAGGGTCCTACGAGCAGTACTTC
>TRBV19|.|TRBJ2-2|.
CASSRQFSTGELFF
TGTGCCAGTAGTAGGCAATTCAGCACCGGGGAGCTGTTTTTT
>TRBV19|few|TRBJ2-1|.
CASSMRAGYNEQFF
TGTGCCAGTAGTATGAGGGCGGGCTACAATGAGCAGTTCTTC
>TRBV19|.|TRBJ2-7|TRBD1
CASSMRGQATEQYF
TGTGCCAGTAGTATGAGGGGGCAGGCGACCGAGCAGTACTTC
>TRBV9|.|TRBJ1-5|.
CASSVATINQPQHF
TGTGCCAGCAGCGTAGCCACAATCAATCAGCCCCAGCATTTT
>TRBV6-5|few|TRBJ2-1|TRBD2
CASTRRLAGDNEQFF
TGTGCCAGCACTCGACGACTAGCGGGAGACAATGAGCAGTTCTTC
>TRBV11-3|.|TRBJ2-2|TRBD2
CASSTRTSGNTGELFF
TGTGCCAGCAGCACCCGGACTAGCGGGAACACCGGGGAGCTGTTTTTT
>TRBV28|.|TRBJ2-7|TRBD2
CASSAGGVPHEQYF
TGTGCCAGCAGTGCGGGGGGAGTTCCCCACGAGCAGTACTTC
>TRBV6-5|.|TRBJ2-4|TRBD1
CASSDWGQQYF
TGTGCCAGCTCGGATTGGGGACAGCAGTACTTC
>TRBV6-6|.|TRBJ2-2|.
CASSLYGKNTGELFF
TGTGCCAGCTCTCTTTACGGGAAGAACACCGGGGAGCTGTTTTTT
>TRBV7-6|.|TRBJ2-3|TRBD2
CASSLGTSGITDTQYF
TGTGCCAGCAGCTTAGGGACTAGCGGGATAACAGATACGCAGTATTTT
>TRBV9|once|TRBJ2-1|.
CASSVSPSSYNEQFF
TGTGCCAGCAGCGTATCTCCGAGCTCCTACAATGAGCAGTTCTTC
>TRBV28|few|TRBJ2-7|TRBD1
CASRTDRGTYEQYF
TGTGCCAGCAGAACAGACAGGGGAACGTACGAGCAGTACTTC
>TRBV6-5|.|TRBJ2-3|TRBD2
CASSPAGASTDTQYF
TGTGCCAGCAGTCCAGCGGGGGCTAGCACAGATACGCAGTATTTT
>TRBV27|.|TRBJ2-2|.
CASSLLSNTGELFF
TGTGCCAGCAGTTTACTATCGAACACCGGGGAGCTGTTTTTT
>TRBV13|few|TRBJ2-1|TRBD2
CASSVGLGSSNEQFF
TGTGCCAGCAGCGTGGGACTAGGATCCTCCAATGAGCAGTTCTTC
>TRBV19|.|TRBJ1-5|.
CASMEGKGWVNQPQHF
TGTGCCAGTATGGAGGGGAAGGGATGGGTAAATCAGCCCCAGCATTTT
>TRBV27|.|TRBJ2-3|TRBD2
CASSDRLAGTDTQYF
TGTGCCAGCAGTGACAGACTAGCGGGCACAGATACGCAGTATTTT
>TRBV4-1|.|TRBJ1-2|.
CASSQEPGVYGYTF
TGCGCCAGCAGCCAAGAGCCGGGAGTCTATGGCTACACCTTC
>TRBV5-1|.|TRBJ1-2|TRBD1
CASSLGTGDGDGYTF
TGCGCCAGCAGCTTGGGGACAGGGGACGGTGATGGCTACACCTTC
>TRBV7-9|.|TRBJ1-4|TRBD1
CASSPLRTGAFNEKLFF
TGTGCCAGCAGCCCGCTTCGGACAGGTGCATTTAATGAAAAACTGTTTTTT
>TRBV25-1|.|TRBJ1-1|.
CASSEPGNTEAFF
TGTGCCAGCAGTGAACCGGGGAACACTGAAGCTTTCTTT
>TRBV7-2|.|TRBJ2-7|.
CASSLTVTYEQYF
TGTGCCAGCAGCTTGACAGTAACCTACGAGCAGTACTTC
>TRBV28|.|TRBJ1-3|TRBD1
CASSPRTGIGNTIYF
TGTGCCAGCAGCCCCCGGACAGGCATCGGAAACACCATATATTTT
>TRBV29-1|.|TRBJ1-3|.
CSVNDETGTGNTIYF
TGCAGCGTTAACGACGAAACAGGGACTGGAAACACCATATATTTT
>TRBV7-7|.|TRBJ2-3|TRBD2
CASSFAAGGGTDTQYF
TGTGCTAGCAGCTTTGCAGCGGGAGGGGGCACAGATACGCAGTATTTT
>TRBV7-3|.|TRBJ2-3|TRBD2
CASSLIAGGRGDTQYF
TGTGCCAGCAGCCTAATAGCGGGAGGGAGGGGAGATACGCAGTATTTT
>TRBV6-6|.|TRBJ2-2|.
CASSLFGGNTGELFF
TGTGCCAGCAGCTTATTCGGGGGGAACACCGGGGAGCTGTTTTTT
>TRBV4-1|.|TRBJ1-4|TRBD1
CASSQGQGVEKLFF
TGCGCCAGCAGCCAGGGACAGGGGGTCGAAAAACTGTTTTTT
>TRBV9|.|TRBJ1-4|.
CASSVGRQAFNEKLFF
TGTGCCAGCAGCGTTGGGAGACAGGCTTTTAATGAAAAACTGTTTTTT